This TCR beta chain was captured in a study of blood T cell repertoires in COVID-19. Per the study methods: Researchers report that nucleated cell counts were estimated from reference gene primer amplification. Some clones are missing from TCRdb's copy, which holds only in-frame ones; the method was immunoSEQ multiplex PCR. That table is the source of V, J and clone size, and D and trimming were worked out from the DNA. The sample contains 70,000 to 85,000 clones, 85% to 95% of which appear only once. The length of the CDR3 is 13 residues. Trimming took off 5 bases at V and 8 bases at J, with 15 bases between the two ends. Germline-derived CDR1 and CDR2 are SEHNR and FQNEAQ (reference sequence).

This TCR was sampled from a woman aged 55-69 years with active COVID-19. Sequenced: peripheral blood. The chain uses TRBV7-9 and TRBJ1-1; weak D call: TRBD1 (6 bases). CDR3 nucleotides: TGTGCCAGCAGCCTGATGTTGCAGGGGGAAGCTTTCTTT. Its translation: CASSLMLQGEAFF.